One sample yielded the 9 T cell receptor beta chains listed below, sequenced in a study of blood T cell repertoires in COVID-19. Assay used: immunoSEQ multiplex PCR; TCRdb lists only in-frame clones, some missing. Of about 300,000 clones in the sample, roughly 90% were seen once. Input material: PBMCs or T cells enriched from blood (not recorded which). The origin of the receptors is a woman in her fifties or sixties who had been exposed to COVID-19.

This chain uses TRBV4-1 with TRBJ1-4; D might be TRBD1 (5 bases). The V end lost 0 bases, the J end lost 8 bases, and 13 bases lay between the germline ends. The length of the CDR3 is 15 residues. Germline lookup yields CDR1 MGHRA and CDR2 YSYEKL. The CDR3 protein is CASSQDHQGFEKLFF. DNA of the CDR3: TGCGCCAGCAGCCAAGATCATCAGGGTTTCGAAAAACTGTTTTTT.

The chain is built from TRBV18 and TRBJ2-7; weak D call: TRBD2 (5 bases). Looked up from germline, CDR1 is KGHSH and CDR2 is LQKENI. The CDR3 spans 14 residues. Trimming cost V 2 bases and J 2 bases, with 10 bases left between them. The CDR3 sequence is CASSPGERPYEQYF. The CDR3 bases are TGTGCCAGCTCACCAGGGGAGAGGCCCTACGAGCAGTACTTC.

As regards this clone: An end of the junction does not agree with germline; a read error may underlie this. The V gene is TRBV7-2, the J gene TRBJ1-1; 11 bases are shared with TRBD1. The germline gives CDR1 SGHTA, CDR2 FQGNSA. This CDR3 is 15 amino acids long. The CDR3 reads CASSLDRGRPSETFF. The CDR3 DNA reads TGTGCCAGCAGCTTGGACAGGGGGCGACCCTCTGAAACTTTCTTT. Full variable domain (rest looked up from reference TRBV7-2 and TRBJ1-1): GAGVSQSPSNKVTEKGKDVELRCDPISGHTALYWYRQSLGQGLEFLIYFQGNSAPDKSGLPSDRFSAERTGGSVSTLTIQRTQQEDSAVYLCASSLDRGRPSETFFGQGTRLTVV.

This chain links TRBV4-1 with TRBJ2-2; D is unclear. Germline loops: CDR1 MGHRA, CDR2 YSYEKL. The CDR3 has 14 amino acids. The germline V and J ends were trimmed by 2 bases and 6 bases, with 10 bases remaining between them. CDR3 amino acids: CASSQILVSGELFF. CDR3 DNA sequence: TGCGCCAGCAGCCAAATTCTCGTGTCCGGGGAGCTGTTTTTT.

The V gene is TRBV4-1, the J gene TRBJ1-1; the D is unclear. This CDR3 region has 16 residues. V shed 4 bases and J shed 6 bases, with 21 bases lying between them. From germline, CDR1 is MGHRA and CDR2 YSYEKL. The CDR3 loop is CASSLTSEPRGPEAFF. The CDR3, as DNA: TGCGCCAGCAGCCTAACTAGTGAACCCAGAGGCCCTGAAGCTTTCTTT.

This chain uses TRBV5-1 with TRBJ2-5; 9 bases are a match to TRBD1. The junction had 7 bases not matched to a gene; V was cut back by 7 bases and J by 0 bases. The V gene's germline CDR1 is SGHRS and CDR2 YFSETQ. CDR3 length equals 15 residues. CDR3: CASATGTGNQETQYF. Written as DNA, the CDR3 is TGCGCCAGCGCTACCGGGACAGGGAACCAAGAGACCCAGTACTTC.

The gene calls are TRBV10-3 and TRBJ2-3; D perhaps matches TRBD2 (6 bases). Germline lookup yields CDR1 ENHRY and CDR2 SYGVKD. The CDR3 consists of 17 residues. The V end lost 0 bases, the J end lost 1 base, and 14 bases lay between the germline ends. The CDR3 sequence: CAISESIGGYGTDTQYF. The CDR3 DNA follows: TGTGCCATCAGTGAGTCGATTGGGGGGTATGGCACAGATACGCAGTATTTT.

This clone was counted a few times. The chain links TRBV27 to TRBJ1-3, with TRBD1 identical over 7 bases. CDR3 length: 14 residues. CDR1 and CDR2 (germline): MNHEY, SMNVEV (reference sequence). J was trimmed by 6 bases and V by 5 bases; bases with no gene match: 7. The CDR3 nucleotides are TGTGCCAGCAGTCCCTGGGACAGCCCAAACACCATATATTTT. Its protein product is CASSPWDSPNTIYF.

The CDR3 sequence is CASSLRGQGAASTDTQYF. The CDR3 DNA sequence: TGTGCCAGCAGCTTAAGAGGACAGGGGGCAGCAAGCACAGATACGCAGTATTTT. This chain joins TRBV7-2 and TRBJ2-3; 11 bases align to TRBD1. Germline V gene sequence: CDR1 SGHTA, CDR2 FQGNSA. This CDR3 is built from 18 residues. Losses at the gene ends were 2 bases for V and 0 bases for J; bases not matched to a gene: 7.